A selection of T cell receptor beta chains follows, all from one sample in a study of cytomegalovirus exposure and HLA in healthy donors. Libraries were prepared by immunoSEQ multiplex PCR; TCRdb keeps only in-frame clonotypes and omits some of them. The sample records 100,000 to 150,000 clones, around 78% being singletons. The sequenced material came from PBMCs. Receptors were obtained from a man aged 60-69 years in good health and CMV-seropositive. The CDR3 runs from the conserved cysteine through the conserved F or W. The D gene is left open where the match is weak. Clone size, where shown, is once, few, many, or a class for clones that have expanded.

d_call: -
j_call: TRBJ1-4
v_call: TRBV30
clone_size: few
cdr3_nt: TGTGCCTGGACCCGGGGGGATGAAAAACTGTTTTTT
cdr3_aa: CAWTRGDEKLFF

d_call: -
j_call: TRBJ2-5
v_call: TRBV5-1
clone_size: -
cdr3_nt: TGCGCCAGCAGCCGGGGGCAAGAGACCCAGTACTTC
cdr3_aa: CASSRGQETQYF

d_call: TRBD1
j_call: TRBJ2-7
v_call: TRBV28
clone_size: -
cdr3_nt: TGTGCCAGCAGTTTGTACGGGACAGACAGCGAGCAGTACTTC
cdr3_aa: CASSLYGTDSEQYF

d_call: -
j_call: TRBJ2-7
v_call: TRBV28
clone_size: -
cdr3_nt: TGTGCCAGCAATACGTATACGGGACTGCTTCGGAACGAGCAGTACTTC
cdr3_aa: CASNTYTGLLRNEQYF

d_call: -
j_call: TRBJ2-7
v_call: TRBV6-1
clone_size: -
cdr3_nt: TGTGCCAGCAGTGCAGAAGGACTAAAAGGTTACGAGCAGTACTTC
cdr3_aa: CASSAEGLKGYEQYF

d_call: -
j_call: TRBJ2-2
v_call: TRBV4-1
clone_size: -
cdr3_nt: TGCGCCAGCAGCCAAGATCCGCGGGGCTACACCGGGGAGCTGTTTTTT
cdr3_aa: CASSQDPRGYTGELFF

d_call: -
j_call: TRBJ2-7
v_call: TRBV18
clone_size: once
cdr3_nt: TGTGCCAGCTCACCTAGAGTGTCCTACGAGCAGTACTTC
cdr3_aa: CASSPRVSYEQYF

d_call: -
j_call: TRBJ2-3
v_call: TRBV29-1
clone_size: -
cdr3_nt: TGCAGCGTTGATGGGCACGTCGGCACAGATACGCAGTATTTT
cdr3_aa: CSVDGHVGTDTQYF

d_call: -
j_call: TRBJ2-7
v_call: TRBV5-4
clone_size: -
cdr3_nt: TGTGCCAGCAGCTTGGAAGCGGGGACAAGCTCCTACGAGCAGTACTTC
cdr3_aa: CASSLEAGTSSYEQYF

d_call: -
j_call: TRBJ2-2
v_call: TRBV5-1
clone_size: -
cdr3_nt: TGCGCCAGCAGCATGGACGTCGGGACTCTCACCGGGGAGCTGTTTTTT
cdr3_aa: CASSMDVGTLTGELFF

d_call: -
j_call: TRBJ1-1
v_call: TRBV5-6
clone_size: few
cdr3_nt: TGTGCCAGCAGCTACGACAGGTGGACAACTGAAGCTTTCTTT
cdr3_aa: CASSYDRWTTEAFF

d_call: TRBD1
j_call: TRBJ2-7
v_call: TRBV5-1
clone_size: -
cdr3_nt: TGCGCCAGCAGCTTGGAGGGGGCCCTGTACTTC
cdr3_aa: CASSLEGALYF

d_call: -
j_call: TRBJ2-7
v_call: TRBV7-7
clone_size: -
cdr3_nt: TGTGCTAGCAGCTTCGGCGGGCGCGACGAGCAGTACTTC
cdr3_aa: CASSFGGRDEQYF

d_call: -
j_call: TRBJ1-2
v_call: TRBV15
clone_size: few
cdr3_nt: TGTGCCACCAGCAGACAGGGCTATGGCTACACCTTC
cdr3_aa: CATSRQGYGYTF

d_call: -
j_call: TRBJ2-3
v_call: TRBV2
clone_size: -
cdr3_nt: TGTGCCAGCAGACCAGACACAGATACGCAGTATTTT
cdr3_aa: CASRPDTDTQYF

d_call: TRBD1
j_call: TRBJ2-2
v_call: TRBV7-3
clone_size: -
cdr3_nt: TGTGCCAGCAGATCCGACAGGGCGGTCGGGGAGCTGTTTTTT
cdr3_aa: CASRSDRAVGELFF

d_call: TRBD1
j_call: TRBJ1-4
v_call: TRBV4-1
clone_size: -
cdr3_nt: TGCGCCAGCAGCCAAGGAGCAGGGGGGAATGAAAAACTGTTTTTT
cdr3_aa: CASSQGAGGNEKLFF

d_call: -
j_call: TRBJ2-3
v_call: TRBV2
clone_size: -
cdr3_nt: TGTGCCAGCAGTTATTCAGGGGCCTTCACAGATACGCAGTATTTT
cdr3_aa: CASSYSGAFTDTQYF

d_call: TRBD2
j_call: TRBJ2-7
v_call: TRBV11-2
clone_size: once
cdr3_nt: TGTGCCAGCAGCCTCTGGGGGGGGGACGAGCAGTACTTC
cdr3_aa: CASSLWGGDEQYF

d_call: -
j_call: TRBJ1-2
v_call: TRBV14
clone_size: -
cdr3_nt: TGTGCCAGCAGCCAAGCCGGCTATGGCTACACCTTC
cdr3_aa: CASSQAGYGYTF

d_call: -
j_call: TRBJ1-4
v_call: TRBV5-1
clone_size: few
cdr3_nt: TGCGCCAGCAGGAGGCAGGGCGGACAAAATGAAAAACTGTTTTTT
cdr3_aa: CASRRQGGQNEKLFF

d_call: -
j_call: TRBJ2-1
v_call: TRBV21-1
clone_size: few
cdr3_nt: TGTGCCAGCAGCAAGAGCGGGGGGGCCAACCATGAGCAGTTCTTC
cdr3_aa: CASSKSGGANHEQFF

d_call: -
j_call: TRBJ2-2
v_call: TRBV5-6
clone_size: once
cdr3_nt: TGTGCCAGCAGCGGACTACCCACCGGGGAGCTGTTTTTT
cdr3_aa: CASSGLPTGELFF

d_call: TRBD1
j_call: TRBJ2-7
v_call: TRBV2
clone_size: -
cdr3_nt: TGTGCCAGCACCCAAGGGGGGTCCGGACAGGGCAGGGAGCAGTACTTC
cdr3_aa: CASTQGGSGQGREQYF

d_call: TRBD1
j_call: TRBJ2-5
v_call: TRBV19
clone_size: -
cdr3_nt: TGTGCCAGTAGTGAAGGGGGCCGAGAGACCCAGTACTTC
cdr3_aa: CASSEGGRETQYF

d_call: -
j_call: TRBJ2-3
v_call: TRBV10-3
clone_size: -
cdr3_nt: TGTGCCATCAGGCCCTCGCGTGCTAGCACAGATACGCAGTATTTT
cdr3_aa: CAIRPSRASTDTQYF

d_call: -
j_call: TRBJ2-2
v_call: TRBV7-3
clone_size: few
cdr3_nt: TGTGCCAGCAGCCTTGACACCGGGGAGCTGTTTTTT
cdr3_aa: CASSLDTGELFF

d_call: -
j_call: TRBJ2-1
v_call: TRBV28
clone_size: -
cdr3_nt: TGTGCCAGCAGTTTGTCAGTTGAGCAGTTCTTC
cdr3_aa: CASSLSVEQFF

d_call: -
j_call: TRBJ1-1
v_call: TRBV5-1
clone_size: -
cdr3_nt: TGCGCCAGCAGGATACAGACATCGAACACTGAAGCTTTCTTT
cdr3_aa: CASRIQTSNTEAFF

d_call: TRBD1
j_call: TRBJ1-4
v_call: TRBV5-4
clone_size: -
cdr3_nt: TGTGCCAGCAGCTCGGGACAGGGTCGGGAAAAACTGTTTTTT
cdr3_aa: CASSSGQGREKLFF

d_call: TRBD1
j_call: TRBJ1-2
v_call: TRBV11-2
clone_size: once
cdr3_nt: TGTGCCAGCAGCGGAGTCAGGGGGCGCATTTATGGCTACACCTTC
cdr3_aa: CASSGVRGRIYGYTF